This T cell receptor (beta chain) derives from a study of T-cell reconstitution after alpha-beta-depleted transplantation in children. This sample's TCRbeta library carried unique molecular identifier barcodes. Each CDR3 protein gets one entry after TCRdb re-called the PCR reads with MiXCR. The sample yields about 190,000 distinct CDR3 sequences, about 6.8% seen once. The CDR3 spans 16 residues. Between the trimmed V and J ends, which lost 6 bases and 2 bases, there was a span of 16 bases. Per the germline V gene, CDR1 is LGHNA and CDR2 is YSLEER. This clonotype was found many times. Here the sequenced sample was PBMCs from the stem cell graft donor, taken from the stem cell graft. The chain uses TRBV4-3 and TRBJ2-2; possibly TRBD2 for D (6 bases). This sequence was found in a human donor who donated a stem cell graft to a child with Wiskott-Aldrich syndrome. CDR3 residues: CASRHGGSGNTGELFF. Written as DNA, the CDR3 is TGCGCCAGCAGACACGGCGGTAGCGGAAACACCGGGGAGCTGTTTTTT.